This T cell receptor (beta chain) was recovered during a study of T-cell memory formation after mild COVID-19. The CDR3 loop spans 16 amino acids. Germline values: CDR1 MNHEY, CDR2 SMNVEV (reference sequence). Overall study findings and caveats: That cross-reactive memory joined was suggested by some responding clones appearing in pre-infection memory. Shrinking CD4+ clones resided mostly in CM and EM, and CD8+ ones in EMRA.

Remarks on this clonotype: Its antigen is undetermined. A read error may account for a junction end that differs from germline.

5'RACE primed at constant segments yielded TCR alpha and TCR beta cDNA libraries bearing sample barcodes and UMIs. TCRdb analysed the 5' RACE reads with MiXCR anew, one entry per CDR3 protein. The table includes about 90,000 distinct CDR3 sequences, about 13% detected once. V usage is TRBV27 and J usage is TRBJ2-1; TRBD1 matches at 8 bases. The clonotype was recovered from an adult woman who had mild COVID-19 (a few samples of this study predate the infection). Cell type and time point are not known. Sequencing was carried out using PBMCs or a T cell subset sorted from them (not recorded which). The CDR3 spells CASSLAGTGSHNEQFF. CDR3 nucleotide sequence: TGTGCCAGCAGTTTAGCCGGGACAGGCTCCCACAATGAGCAGTTCTTC.